One and the same sample provided the 8 T cell receptor beta chains below, sequenced in a study of T cells in Graves' hyperthyroidism and ophthalmopathy. Amplification yielded TCR beta CDR3 regions, with RNA transcripts as the source. A first-round RT-PCR of the TCR CDR3 used the HTBI primer set. One entry per CDR3 protein, called by TCRdb with MiXCR from the multiplex PCR reads. Of roughly 500,000 distinct CDR3 sequences listed, under 60% are singletons. Sequenced material: peripheral blood or thyroid tissue (not recorded which). Receptors originate from an adult woman with Graves' disease, either hyperthyroidism or ophthalmopathy (not recorded which).

This clonotype was seen repeatedly, ten times or more. J is TRBJ1-1 and V is TRBV19; 10 nucleotides align to TRBD1. Unmatched junction bases numbered 11, after V lost 9 bases and J lost 1 base. The CDR3 is made up of 16 amino acids. Germline V lookup: CDR1 LNHDA, CDR2 SQIVND (reference sequence). The CDR3 sequence: CASTPGTGDGNTEAFF. The CDR3 DNA reads TGTGCCAGCACTCCCGGGACAGGGGACGGGAACACTGAAGCTTTCTTT.

The V gene is TRBV20-1, the J gene TRBJ1-2; D is undetermined. CDR1 DFQATT and CDR2 SNEGSKA come from the germline V gene (reference sequence). This CDR3 has 15 residues. Between the trimmed V and J ends, which lost 0 bases and 0 bases, there was a span of 11 bases. CDR3: CSARDRGKPNYGYTF. CDR3 nucleotides: TGCAGTGCTAGAGATCGCGGCAAACCTAACTATGGCTACACCTTC.

The chain links TRBV2 to TRBJ2-7; 12 nucleotides agree with TRBD2. Germline assignment: CDR1 SNHLY and CDR2 FYNNEI. V lost 6 bases, J lost 9 bases, and 9 bases stayed unmatched. The CDR3 extends over 14 amino acids. The CDR3, as DNA: TGTGCCAGCAGGCCCGCTAGCGGGAGGGCTGTGCAGTACTTC. This sequence encodes CASRPASGRAVQYF.

This clonotype showed up just once. This rearrangement joins TRBV5-1 to TRBJ1-4; D is undetermined. The length of the CDR3 is 15 residues. CDR1 and CDR2 from the germline V gene are SGHRS and YFSETQ. V lost 4 bases, J lost 8 bases, and 18 bases lay in between. The CDR3 here is CASSLDGGIGEKLFF. The CDR3 nucleotides are TGCGCCAGCAGCCTGGACGGAGGGATAGGAGAAAAACTGTTTTTT.

This clonotype was recorded at least ten times. A junction end diverges from the germline sequence, so it may reflect a read error. This chain joins TRBV7-3 and TRBJ2-2, with D unclear. The length of the CDR3 is 13 residues. The V gene's germline CDR1 is SGHTA and CDR2 FQGTGA. The CDR3 DNA follows: TGCGCCAGCAGTGCACTAAACACCGGGGAGCTGTTTTTT. It specifies CASSALNTGELFF.

This clonotype was counted once. This chain uses TRBV29-1 with TRBJ1-1; D remains ambiguous. Trimming removed 8 bases at V and 1 base at J, with 17 bases between. Per germline, CDR1 SQVTM and CDR2 ANQGSEA. CDR3 size: 14 residues. This CDR3 is CSSLRNAPNTEAFF. CDR3 in DNA: TGCAGCAGCTTACGGAACGCTCCGAACACTGAAGCTTTCTTT.

The chain uses TRBV20-1 and TRBJ1-5; 11 bases map to TRBD2. The DNA end favors TRBJ2-3, so the J call may be wrong. The CDR3 has 14 residues. Germline assignment: CDR1 DFQATT and CDR2 SNEGSKA (reference sequence). For the CDR3, the DNA is TGCAGTGCTGATACTAGCGGGAGAAAAGATACGCAGTATTTT. Translating it yields CSADTSGRKDTQYF.

As concerns this clonotype: Germline is not matched at one junction end, which may reflect a read error. This chain connects TRBV2 to TRBJ1-1, with D unclear. The CDR3 has 14 amino acids. The germline V gene encodes CDR1 SNHLY and CDR2 FYNNEI. The CDR3 is CACSATALRTEAFF. The CDR3 DNA reads TGTGCCTGCAGTGCTACGGCCCTTCGGACTGAAGCTTTCTTT.